Presented here are 18 T cell receptor beta chains from one specimen sequenced in a study of T cell clones after liver transplantation. This table comes from immunoSEQ multiplex PCR, and its TCRdb copy is limited to in-frame clones, with some not included. This sample carries 45,000 or so clones, about 86% of them seen once, and the ten largest clones take more than 2%. Here the sequenced sample was CD4+ T cells from blood, taken 24 months after liver transplant. These receptors were obtained from a human patient who received a liver transplant. Some T cells may be graft donor cells.

The V gene is TRBV6-6, the J gene TRBJ1-2; D is unclear. The CDR3 loop spans 16 amino acids. V was pared by 0 bases and J by 6 bases, with 17 bases between. Germline V gene lookup returns CDR1 MNHNY and CDR2 SVGAGI (reference sequence). CDR3 protein: CASSYSSLGALHGYTF. CDR3 DNA: TGTGCCAGCAGTTACTCGAGCCTGGGAGCCCTCCATGGCTACACCTTC.

The CDR3 protein is CASSYRRDTSYEQYF. The CDR3 bases are TGTGCCAGCAGTTACCGCCGGGACACCTCCTACGAGCAGTACTTC. The V call is TRBV6-5, the J call TRBJ2-7, with D perhaps matching TRBD1 (6 bases). The V and J ends lost 2 bases and 0 bases respectively, with 11 bases between them. Germline CDR1 reads MNHEY; CDR2 reads SVGAGI. The CDR3 runs 15 residues.

The gene calls are TRBV14 and TRBJ2-1, with D uncertain. The CDR3 consists of 16 residues. Germline CDR1 reads SGHDN; CDR2 reads FVKESK. Trimming left V 1 base short and J 6 bases short, with 16 bases between. CDR3 region: CASSQVARSASNEQFF. CDR3 coding DNA: TGTGCCAGCAGCCAAGTCGCCAGGAGCGCCTCCAATGAGCAGTTCTTC.

The chain joins TRBV19 to TRBJ2-7; D is perhaps TRBD1 or TRBD2 (5 bases each). The CDR3 loop spans 15 amino acids. V was trimmed by 3 bases and J by 2 bases, leaving 14 bases between them. Looked up from germline, CDR1 is LNHDA and CDR2 is SQIVND (reference sequence). DNA of the CDR3: TGTGCCAGTAGTATTAACTCGGGGCCAACCTACGAGCAGTACTTC. It is translated as CASSINSGPTYEQYF.

This clone was counted a few times. The chain links TRBV19 to TRBJ2-5; perhaps TRBD1 as D (6 bases). Germline values: CDR1 LNHDA, CDR2 SQIVND (reference sequence). Trimming pared 5 bases from V and 4 bases from J, leaving 17 bases between. The length of the CDR3 is 15 residues. The CDR3 here is CASSLTGLRGETQYF. The CDR3 DNA follows: TGTGCCAGTAGTTTAACCGGGCTCAGGGGAGAGACCCAGTACTTC.

Turning to this clone: The junction departs from germline at one end; a sequencing error may be responsible. The rearrangement links TRBV6-4 to TRBJ2-3, with D possibly matching TRBD2 (6 bases). The germline gives CDR1 MRHNA, CDR2 SNTAGT. The CDR3 sequence is 14 residues long. In DNA form, the CDR3 reads TGTGCCAGCAGTGAGGGGGGAGGTACAGATACACAGTATTTT. It yields the protein CASSEGGGTDTQYF.

The gene calls are TRBV30 and TRBJ2-1; the D is unclear. V was pared by 5 bases and J by 5 bases, with 7 bases between. CDR3 size: 11 residues. Per the germline V gene, CDR1 is GTSNPN and CDR2 is SVGIG (reference sequence). As DNA, the CDR3 is TGTGCCTGGGGCAGAAACAATGAGCAGTTCTTC. Its translation: CAWGRNNEQFF.

This rearrangement joins TRBV5-1 to TRBJ2-4; 9 positions match TRBD1. CDR1 is SGHRS, CDR2 YFSETQ, per germline. There are 15 residues in the CDR3. J was trimmed by 5 bases and V by 4 bases; bases with no gene match: 7. The CDR3 region is CASSKTGGGQNIQYF. The CDR3 DNA follows: TGCGCCAGCAGCAAGACAGGGGGAGGGCAAAACATTCAGTACTTC. Using reference TRBV5-1 and TRBJ2-4 for the parts outside the CDR3, the full variable domain is KAGVTQTPRYLIKTRGQQVTLSCSPISGHRSVSWYQQTPGQGLQFLFEYFSETQRNKGNFPGRFSGRQFSNSRSEMNVSTLELGDSALYLCASSKTGGGQNIQYFGAGTRLSVL.

The gene calls are TRBV7-9 and TRBJ2-1; 11 bases match TRBD2. This CDR3 has 14 amino acids. Trimming cost V 7 bases and J 8 bases; bases outside gene matches: 7. The germline V gene encodes CDR1 SEHNR and CDR2 FQNEAQ (reference sequence). CDR3 region: CASTWTSGRDEQFF. The CDR3, as DNA: TGTGCCAGCACCTGGACTAGCGGGCGGGATGAGCAGTTCTTC.

This sequence joins TRBV5-8 and TRBJ2-5, with 12 bases matching TRBD1. This CDR3 is 16 amino acids long. Unmatched junction bases numbered 6, after V lost 1 base and J lost 5 bases. CDR1 SGHTS and CDR2 YDEGEE come from the germline V gene. For the CDR3, the DNA is TGTGCCAGCAGCTTGAGGGGGACAGGGGGCGCGGAGACCCAGTACTTC. Translation: CASSLRGTGGAETQYF.

The V call is TRBV2, the J call TRBJ1-4, with 9 bases fitting TRBD1. The germline gives CDR1 SNHLY, CDR2 FYNNEI. The V segment lost 8 bases and the J segment 8 bases; nucleotides outside the gene matches: 15. The length of the CDR3 is 16 residues. The CDR3 nucleotides read TGTGCCAGCCATCGGGACAGGGTAGCCGGGAAAGAAAAACTGTTTTTT. This codes for CASHRDRVAGKEKLFF.

CDR3 protein: CASGSHGTGKGANVLTF. In DNA form, the CDR3 reads TGTGCTAGTGGTTCGCATGGGACAGGTAAAGGGGCCAACGTCCTGACTTTC. This sequence joins TRBV12-5 and TRBJ2-6, with 8 bases aligning to TRBD1. J lost 4 bases, V lost 4 bases, and 9 bases had no gene match. The CDR3 consists of 17 residues. Germline V gene sequence: CDR1 LGHNT, CDR2 FRNRAP.

This chain uses TRBV7-8 with TRBJ1-1; D might be TRBD1 (6 bases). CDR1 and CDR2 from the germline V gene are SGHVS and FQNEAQ. The V gene lost 7 bases and the J gene lost 4 bases, with 19 bases spanning the gap. This CDR3 spans 15 amino acids. The CDR3 region has the DNA TGTGCCAGCACAACGGGGGGGACACTGGTCACTGAAGCTTTCTTT. Its protein product is CASTTGGTLVTEAFF.

This clone is a singleton in its sample. The chain employs TRBV4-1 and TRBJ2-7; D is ambiguous. The CDR3 has 15 amino acids. CDR1 is MGHRA, CDR2 YSYEKL, per germline. Trimming took 1 base from V and 3 from J, leaving 13 bases between them. The DNA for the CDR3 is TGCGCCAGCAGCCAAGGGTACAGCCAAAACTACGAGCAGTACTTC. Translation: CASSQGYSQNYEQYF.

The CDR3 nucleotides are TGTGCCAGCAGCCGGTTCGGGGGGCAAGTTGAAGCTTTCTTT. Residues: CASSRFGGQVEAFF. The V and J genes are TRBV14 and TRBJ1-1, with D tentatively TRBD1 (6 bases). Germline CDR1 SGHDN, CDR2 FVKESK. Trimming stripped 4 bases from V and 7 bases from J, with 16 bases between. The CDR3 runs to 14 residues.

V gene TRBV10-3 combines with J gene TRBJ1-5, with D unresolved. The germline V and J ends were trimmed by 4 bases and 1 base, with 5 bases remaining between them. Per germline, CDR1 ENHRY and CDR2 SYGVKD. This CDR3 has 13 amino acids. CDR3 sequence (DNA): TGTGCCATCAGTGGGGTCAGCAATCAGCCCCAGCATTTT. Its translation: CAISGVSNQPQHF.

This clone came up a few times. The rearrangement joins TRBV4-3 to TRBJ1-2; no firm D call. V was cut by 4 bases and J by 6 bases, with 12 bases left in between. This CDR3 is 13 amino acids long. Germline-derived CDR1 and CDR2 are LGHNA and YSLEER. The CDR3 DNA sequence: TGCGCCAGCAGCCCTGACGGGAACCATGGCTACACCTTC. The encoded protein is CASSPDGNHGYTF.

This clone was counted a single time. This chain joins TRBV7-3 and TRBJ2-6; D unresolved. Trimming cost V 3 bases and J 0 bases, with 6 bases left between them. The CDR3 is made up of 15 amino acids. From germline, CDR1 is SGHTA and CDR2 FQGTGA. The chain's CDR3 is CASSFGHSGANVLTF. The DNA of the CDR3 is TGTGCCAGCAGCTTTGGCCACTCTGGGGCCAACGTCCTGACTTTC.